The T cell receptor (beta chain) under discussion was sequenced for a study of T-cell reconstitution after alpha-beta-depleted transplantation in children. Study-wide points: Several patients had high TCRbeta diversity at day 60; it came from surviving recipient T cells and thymic progenitors. Diversity and T-cell counts at one year after transplant derived mostly from new T cells.

Of note for this clonotype: Its antigen remains unknown.

The authors prepared the TCRbeta library with unique molecular identifiers. From the PCR reads, TCRdb called clonotypes with MiXCR, one entry per CDR3 protein. The sample lists about 250,000 distinct CDR3 sequences, about 24% occurring once. The V and J ends lost 1 base and 0 bases respectively, with 10 bases between them. This CDR3 is built from 15 residues. Germline V gene lookup returns CDR1 SNHLY and CDR2 FYNNEI. This sequence was found in a female patient younger than 10 who had a stem cell transplant for congenital amegakaryocytic thrombocytopenia, so the T cells may come from the graft donor. The source was PBMCs, mostly from graft donor cells, collected 360 days after TCRalphabeta/CD19-depleted stem cell transplant. The chain employs TRBV2 and TRBJ2-7; unclear D gene. The CDR3 DNA follows: TGTGCCAGCAGTGAAGGGCGCGCAAGCTCCTACGAGCAGTACTTC. Residues: CASSEGRASSYEQYF. The whole variable domain, remainder taken from reference TRBV2 and TRBJ2-7, is EPEVTQTPSHQVTQMGQEVILRCVPISNHLYFYWYRQILGQKVEFLVSFYNNEISEKSEIFDDQFSVERPDGSNFTLKIRSTKLEDSAMYFCASSEGRASSYEQYFGPGTRLTVT.